This is a list of T cell receptor beta chains from one sample in a study of cytomegalovirus exposure and HLA in healthy donors. The repertoire was sequenced with immunoSEQ multiplex PCR; TCRdb's copy has only in-frame clones and lacks some. The table shows a few hundred thousand clones, with about nine tenths occurring only once. The sample taken for sequencing was PBMCs. The receptors shown here come from a woman between 18 and 30 years old in good health and CMV-seronegative. CDR3s include the opening cysteine and the closing phenylalanine or tryptophan. A D gene is named only where the DNA matches it firmly.

d_gene,v_gene,j_gene,CDR3aa
NA,TRBV7-2,TRBJ2-7,CASSLGAGSSYEQYF
NA,TRBV11-2,TRBJ1-1,CASSLVSPMRANTEAFF
NA,TRBV19,TRBJ2-1,CASSYPRRGSSYNEQFF
NA,TRBV7-9,TRBJ2-7,CASSLGSAVYEQYF
NA,TRBV18,TRBJ2-7,CASSLQGTVWYEQYF
NA,TRBV7-2,TRBJ2-2,CASSSRQTNTGELFF
NA,TRBV7-2,TRBJ1-2,CASSLSRQTSNYGYTF
TRBD2,TRBV23-1,TRBJ2-4,CASSQPRLAGLFKNIQYF
TRBD1,TRBV7-9,TRBJ2-7,CASSPGQAGNEQYF
NA,TRBV27,TRBJ2-7,CASRARTTYEQYF
NA,TRBV4-2,TRBJ2-3,CASSLQGGGITDTQYF
NA,TRBV13,TRBJ2-7,CASSLGGGYSYEQYF
TRBD1,TRBV5-1,TRBJ2-7,CASSGQGKEQYF
TRBD2,TRBV10-3,TRBJ2-7,CAISDRREDEQYF
NA,TRBV2,TRBJ2-1,CASRQDSYNEQFF
TRBD1,TRBV7-6,TRBJ2-1,CASSSGQGRQEQFF
TRBD2,TRBV7-2,TRBJ2-7,CASSPLAGPTYEQYF
TRBD2,TRBV5-1,TRBJ2-3,CASSLAGLAGEGTDTQYF
TRBD1,TRBV30,TRBJ2-7,CAWSRQGHEQYF
NA,TRBV5-1,TRBJ2-5,CASRGPEQETQYF
TRBD1,TRBV5-6,TRBJ1-2,CASSFRDRGNGYTF
TRBD1,TRBV11-2,TRBJ1-5,CASSPGTGRSNQPQHF
TRBD1,TRBV9,TRBJ1-2,CASSVATSRDRDYGYTF
TRBD2,TRBV27,TRBJ2-1,CASSTQRDLDNEQFF
NA,TRBV12-5,TRBJ2-1,CASGLVEREQFF
NA,TRBV6-5,TRBJ2-1,CASSRLSTSYNEQFF
NA,TRBV5-1,TRBJ2-2,CASSLGQGHPGELFF
TRBD1,TRBV6-5,TRBJ2-1,CASSYSRDRGQFF
NA,TRBV2,TRBJ2-7,CASSAGWGDEQYF
NA,TRBV5-1,TRBJ2-3,CASSLGGSGDTQYF
TRBD2,TRBV7-9,TRBJ2-1,CASSPTRLAASYNEQFF
NA,TRBV5-4,TRBJ2-7,CASSLSSGSSYEQYF
NA,TRBV15,TRBJ2-7,CATSRDLGDSTYEQYF
TRBD1,TRBV7-2,TRBJ1-2,CASSPRGVGYGYTF
NA,TRBV27,TRBJ2-7,CASSLFGVRGSYEQYF
NA,TRBV6-1,TRBJ1-1,CASSERQYTEAFF
NA,TRBV6-5,TRBJ2-1,CASSYRTAVNEQFF
NA,TRBV29-1,TRBJ2-4,CSVEGSEGNIQYF